This passage covers 26 T cell receptor beta chains from one sample sequenced in a study of blood T cell repertoires in COVID-19 (dated by TCRdb to about 2020). Library creation used the immunoSEQ multiplex PCR assay. Here the immuneACCESS table is served through TCRdb, limited to in-frame sequences with V and J called. Missing clones are a known gap in these copies; in checked studies unresolved V genes cover under half, and the rest lacks a known reason. The sample table shows around 100,000 clones, and 75% to 90% are seen once. Clones ranked in the top ten supply less than 8% of the sample. Sequenced material: peripheral blood. The receptors come from a man in his 70s with acute or convalescent COVID-19.

DNA for the CDR3: TGTGCCAGCAGCTTGGTTCGCAGGGCGGATGGCTACACCTTC. Residues: CASSLVRRADGYTF. The chain recombines TRBV5-8 with TRBJ1-2, with D possibly TRBD1 on 5 matching bases. CDR3 length: 14 residues. In germline, CDR1 is SGHTS, CDR2 YDEGEE. Trimming pared 0 bases from V and 6 bases from J, leaving 12 bases between. The whole variable domain, filled in from reference TRBV5-8 and TRBJ1-2, reads EAGVTQSPTHLIKTRGQQATLRCSPISGHTSVYWYQQALGLGLQFLLWYDEGEERNRGNFPPRFSGRQFPNYSSELNVNALELEDSALYLCASSLVRRADGYTFGSGTRLTVV.

The rearrangement links TRBV5-6 to TRBJ1-4, with D maybe TRBD1 (5 bases). From germline, CDR1 is SGHDT and CDR2 YYEEEE. The CDR3 runs to 13 residues. Trimming left V 1 base short and J 7 bases short, with 8 bases between. DNA for the CDR3: TGTGCCAGCAGCTTGAGACAGACTGAAAAACTGTTTTTT. Encoded protein: CASSLRQTEKLFF.

The V gene is TRBV30, the J gene TRBJ1-5; D is ambiguous. Trimming cost V 1 base and J 4 bases, with 8 bases left between them. The CDR3 is made up of 13 amino acids. CDR1 and CDR2 (germline): GTSNPN, SVGIG (reference sequence). The chain's CDR3 is CAWSGDSNQPQHF. The CDR3 coding sequence is TGTGCCTGGAGTGGAGATAGTAATCAGCCCCAGCATTTT.

The gene calls are TRBV18 and TRBJ2-1; tentatively, D is TRBD1 (6 bases). CDR3 length: 15 amino acids. CDR1 and CDR2 from the germline V gene are KGHSH and LQKENI. V was trimmed by 3 bases and J by 7 bases, leaving 16 bases between them. The CDR3 DNA reads TGTGCCAGCTCACCCTCTTCCCGGGACATAAATGAGCAGTTCTTC. Protein sequence: CASSPSSRDINEQFF.

The rearrangement joins TRBV20-1 to TRBJ2-7, with D possibly being TRBD1 (6 bases). The germline V and J ends were trimmed by 3 bases and 7 bases, with 19 bases remaining between them. CDR1 DFQATT and CDR2 SNEGSKA come from the germline V gene (reference sequence). The CDR3 runs to 14 residues. The CDR3 DNA is TGCAGTGCTAGTACAGGACAGAGTCGGATAGAGCAGTACTTC. The encoded protein is CSASTGQSRIEQYF.

CDR3 DNA sequence: TGTGCCAGTAGTACGGACAGGTTTTATAATTCACCCCTCCACTTT. Its translation: CASSTDRFYNSPLHF. The gene calls are TRBV19 and TRBJ1-6, with 7 bases fitting TRBD1. Germline CDR1 and CDR2: LNHDA and SQIVND (reference sequence). The CDR3 is 15 amino acids. Trimming at V came to 4 bases and at J to 4 bases, leaving 4 bases not matched to a gene.

The chain employs TRBV21-1 and TRBJ1-6. TRBV21-1 is designated a pseudogene. The length of the CDR3 is 15 residues. CDR3 residues: CASSKPPCYNSPLHF. The CDR3 region has the DNA TGTGCCAGCAGCAAACCTCCCTGTTATAATTCACCCCTCCACTTT.

The CDR3 loop is CASSLGQGDQPQHF. The CDR3 region has the DNA TGTGCCAGCAGCTTAGGACAGGGGGATCAGCCCCAGCATTTT. This chain uses TRBV7-8 with TRBJ1-5, with TRBD1 identical over 9 bases. Germline V gives CDR1 SGHVS, CDR2 FQNEAQ. The CDR3 contains 14 residues. V lost 1 base, J lost 5 bases, and 0 bases stayed unmatched.

The chain is built from TRBV7-9 and TRBJ2-3, with D perhaps matching TRBD2 (6 bases). Germline V CDR1 and CDR2: SEHNR, FQNEAQ (reference sequence). CDR3 length: 15 amino acids. The V and J ends lost 5 bases and 0 bases respectively, with 12 bases between them. The CDR3: CASSRGSSSTDTQYF. The CDR3 DNA sequence: TGTGCCAGCAGCCGGGGGTCTTCTAGCACAGATACGCAGTATTTT.

The V gene is TRBV9, the J gene TRBJ1-2, with TRBD1 matching over 9 bases. V lost 2 bases, J lost 4 bases, and 9 bases stayed unmatched. This CDR3 contains 16 residues. The germline V gene encodes CDR1 SGDLS and CDR2 YYNGEE. The CDR3, as DNA: TGTGCCAGCAGCGTGGATACAGGGGGCTTCAGCTATGGCTACACCTTC. Protein sequence: CASSVDTGGFSYGYTF.

The table lists this clone with a few counts. The rearrangement uses TRBV2 and TRBJ1-5; 11 positions match TRBD1. Germline CDR1 is SNHLY and CDR2 is FYNNEI. V shed 6 bases and J 2 bases; nucleotides not matched to a gene: 3. This CDR3 is built from 15 residues. This CDR3 is CASRGQGGGNQPQHF. The CDR3 DNA reads as TGTGCCAGCAGGGGACAGGGGGGCGGCAATCAGCCCCAGCATTTT. Filled out from reference TRBV2 and TRBJ1-5, the complete variable domain reads EPEVTQTPSHQVTQMGQEVILRCVPISNHLYFYWYRQILGQKVEFLVSFYNNEISEKSEIFDDQFSVERPDGSNFTLKIRSTKLEDSAMYFCASRGQGGGNQPQHFGDGTRLSIL.

The chain has TRBV20-1 and TRBJ2-4; 7 bases are shared with TRBD1. Germline loops: CDR1 DFQATT, CDR2 SNEGSKA (reference sequence). The CDR3 sequence is 11 residues long. Losses at the gene ends were 6 bases for V and 7 bases for J; bases not matched to a gene: 3. This CDR3 reads CSAARGNIQYF. For the CDR3, the DNA is TGCAGTGCAGCCAGGGGGAACATTCAGTACTTC.

The chain combines TRBV7-9 with TRBJ1-1; tentatively, D is TRBD1 (6 bases). This CDR3 contains 13 residues. Germline V lookup: CDR1 SEHNR, CDR2 FQNEAQ (reference sequence). Trimming shortened V by 6 bases and J by 1 base, and 9 bases separated the two germline ends. CDR3 nucleotides: TGTGCCAGCAGGGGGACACAGAACACTGAAGCTTTCTTT. As protein: CASRGTQNTEAFF.

V and J are TRBV7-2 and TRBJ1-1; D uncertain. Trimming removed 5 bases from V and 3 bases from J, with 16 bases in between. The CDR3 is made up of 15 amino acids. The V gene's germline CDR1 is SGHTA and CDR2 FQGNSA. The CDR3 DNA follows: TGTGCCAGCAGCCCCGGGAGGCAGACCCACACTGAAGCTTTCTTT. This translates into CASSPGRQTHTEAFF.

This clone was observed a single time. The rearrangement joins TRBV7-3 to TRBJ2-3, with 9 positions matching TRBD2. The length of the CDR3 is 15 residues. Germline CDR1 SGHTA, CDR2 FQGTGA. Germline trimming cut 2 bases from V and 0 bases from J; bases unmatched to any gene: 0. DNA of the CDR3: TGTGCCAGCAGCTTACTAGCGGGGAGCACAGATACGCAGTATTTT. It is translated as CASSLLAGSTDTQYF.

The rearrangement uses TRBV30 and TRBJ2-1; a possible D gene is TRBD2 (6 bases). Germline assignment: CDR1 GTSNPN and CDR2 SVGIG (reference sequence). The CDR3 has 13 residues. Trimming cost V 0 bases and J 12 bases, with 15 bases left between them. Written as DNA, the CDR3 is TGTGCCTGGAGTGTTATGGGGGGTTACGGGCAGTTCTTC. Protein sequence: CAWSVMGGYGQFF.

The chain joins TRBV28 to TRBJ1-6, with D possibly being TRBD1 (5 bases). The V and J ends lost 2 bases and 5 bases respectively, with 13 bases between them. This CDR3 is 16 amino acids long. From germline, CDR1 is MDHEN and CDR2 SYDVKM. CDR3 sequence: CASSLVGDYNNSPLHF. The CDR3 DNA sequence: TGTGCCAGCAGTTTAGTAGGGGATTATAATAATTCACCCCTCCACTTT.

This clone occurred a few times. DNA for the CDR3: TGTGCCAGCAGCCTTCGGGACTTAAATGAAAAACTGTTTTTT. This codes for CASSLRDLNEKLFF. V and J are TRBV3-1 (or the pseudogene TRBV3-2) and TRBJ1-4; perhaps TRBD1 as D (5 bases). This CDR3 region has 14 residues. Trimming took off 4 bases at V and 5 bases at J, with 11 bases between the two ends. CDR1 and CDR2 from the germline V gene are LGHDT and YNNKEL (reference sequence).

This chain links TRBV5-4 with TRBJ2-4; TRBD2 matches 8 bases. The germline V gene encodes CDR1 SGHNT and CDR2 YYREEE (reference sequence). The junction had 5 bases not matched to a gene; V was cut back by 4 bases and J by 2 bases. The CDR3 has 15 amino acids. CDR3 loop: CASSPGGLTKNIQYF. DNA for the CDR3: TGTGCCAGCAGCCCGGGGGGGCTCACCAAAAACATTCAGTACTTC.

J is TRBJ2-2 and V is TRBV30; 8 bases agree with TRBD2. The germline V gene encodes CDR1 GTSNPN and CDR2 SVGIG (reference sequence). This CDR3 has 17 residues. After removal of 1 base from V and 1 base from J, the junction contained 8 bases not matched to a gene. For the CDR3, the DNA is TGTGCCTGGAGTGCCTTTCGCACTAGCGGGAACACCGGGGAGCTGTTTTTT. Translated: CAWSAFRTSGNTGELFF.

The chain joins TRBV28 to TRBJ2-1; perhaps TRBD1 as D (6 bases). The V and J ends lost 7 bases and 4 bases respectively, with 17 bases between them. The CDR3 is made up of 15 amino acids. Germline CDR1 and CDR2: MDHEN and SYDVKM. The CDR3 bases are TGTGCCAGCATGGGGGCTCACCTCGGTTACAATGAGCAGTTCTTC. Its translation: CASMGAHLGYNEQFF.

The chain carries TRBV7-9 and TRBJ2-1; TRBD2 aligns across 9 bases. J gave up 3 bases and V 4 bases, and 7 bases lay outside the gene matches. Per the germline V gene, CDR1 is SEHNR and CDR2 is FQNEAQ (reference sequence). The CDR3 is made up of 16 amino acids. CDR3 sequence (DNA): TGTGCCAGCAGCTCCTTAGCGGGAGAGGGCTACAATGAGCAGTTCTTC. It is translated as CASSSLAGEGYNEQFF.

CDR3 in DNA: TGTGCCAGCAGCCAAGTCGCGGGGATCCCCCTCGAGCAGTACTTC. Translating it yields CASSQVAGIPLEQYF. The chain has TRBV3-1 (or the pseudogene TRBV3-2) and TRBJ2-7; possible D gene TRBD2, 6 bases. Trimming cost V 1 base and J 6 bases, with 16 bases left between them. The CDR3 sequence is 15 residues long. CDR1 and CDR2 (germline): LGHDT, YNNKEL (reference sequence).

This chain joins TRBV11-2 and TRBJ2-2, with D uncertain. Trimming left V 7 bases short and J 1 base short, with 13 bases between. There are 15 residues in the CDR3. From germline, CDR1 is SGHAT and CDR2 FQNNGV. CDR3 bases: TGTGCCAGCATCTCGTATCGAGGGAACACCGGGGAGCTGTTTTTT. This translates into CASISYRGNTGELFF.

The chain carries TRBV3-1 (or the pseudogene TRBV3-2) and TRBJ2-6, with 7 bases fitting TRBD1. The CDR3 sequence is 15 residues long. V lost 4 bases to trimming and J lost 8 bases; unmatched junction nucleotides: 8. The germline V gene has CDR1 LGHDT and CDR2 YNNKEL (reference sequence). The CDR3: CASSLHRGSPNVLTF. DNA for the CDR3: TGTGCCAGCAGCCTGCACAGGGGTTCCCCCAACGTCCTGACTTTC.

The chain joins TRBV7-6 to TRBJ2-2; maybe TRBD2 (6 bases). V shed 1 base and J shed 3 bases, with 15 bases lying between them. This CDR3 spans 17 amino acids. CDR1 is SGHVS and CDR2 is FNYEAQ in the germline V gene. CDR3 sequence reads: CASSLGLAALDTGELFF. In DNA, the CDR3 is TGTGCCAGCAGCTTAGGATTAGCGGCCCTGGACACCGGGGAGCTGTTTTTT.